These T cell receptor beta chains were read from a single sample in a study of blood T cell repertoires in COVID-19. TCRdb's copy holds only in-frame clones and misses some; the assay was immunoSEQ multiplex PCR. The sample includes some 300,000 clones, about 85% seen only once; the top ten take roughly 2%. The sample was peripheral blood. These receptor sequences come from a man aged 18 to 30 with active or convalescent COVID-19. CDR3s include the opening cysteine and the closing phenylalanine or tryptophan. D genes are given only for firm matches. Size values are once, few and many counts, or a class for expanded clones, and some rows have none.

j_call v_call d_call clone_size cdr3_nt cdr3_aa
TRBJ2-2 TRBV6-6 TRBD1 - TGTGCCAGCAAAAGACAGGGGAGCACCGGGGAGCTGTTTTTT CASKRQGSTGELFF
TRBJ1-3 TRBV5-1 - - TGCGCCAGCAGCCCCCGAGGCTCTGGAAACACCATATATTTT CASSPRGSGNTIYF
TRBJ2-1 TRBV7-8 TRBD2 - TGTGCCAGCAGCTTGGCCCGACTAGCGCCGGGGGAGCAGTTCTTC CASSLARLAPGEQFF
TRBJ2-2 TRBV5-1 - once TGCGCCAGCAGCTTGGCCCCCACAACCGGGGAGCTGTTTTTT CASSLAPTTGELFF
TRBJ2-7 TRBV5-1 - - TGCGCCAGCAGCTACCCCGAAGCGGGACAATACGAGCAGTACTTC CASSYPEAGQYEQYF
TRBJ2-7 TRBV4-1 TRBD2 - TGCGCCAGCAGCCCACTTCTAGCGGGGTACGGGGACGAGCAGTACTTC CASSPLLAGYGDEQYF
TRBJ2-1 TRBV28 - - TGTGCCAGCAGTTTCTCCGGGCCAAAAGGGAGGTTCTTC CASSFSGPKGRFF
TRBJ1-5 TRBV7-2 TRBD1 - TGTGCCAGCAGCTCGTTCACAGGGGGCAATCAGCCCCAGCATTTT CASSSFTGGNQPQHF
TRBJ1-4 TRBV11-2 TRBD1 once TGTGCCAGCAGCGGGGACAGGGGGTTGGGGGCTACTAATGAAAAACTGTTTTTT CASSGDRGLGATNEKLFF
TRBJ1-2 TRBV7-9 - - TGTGCCAGCAGCGACGACAGCACAAAGGCCTTC CASSDDSTKAF
TRBJ1-1 TRBV7-9 - - TGTGCCAGCAGCTCCCCGGGGGAGAACACTGAAGCTTTCTTT CASSSPGENTEAFF
TRBJ2-7 TRBV27 - - TGTGCCAGCAGGACGACACCTTACGAGCAGTACTTC CASRTTPYEQYF
TRBJ2-1 TRBV7-3 TRBD2 - TGTGCCAGCAGCCCGCAACCTAGCGGGAGATTCGATGAGCAGTTCTTC CASSPQPSGRFDEQFF
TRBJ2-2 TRBV2 - - TGTGCCAGCAGTGGTCCTAGACGGGTCGCGGGCACCGGGGAGCTGTTTTTT CASSGPRRVAGTGELFF
TRBJ2-1 TRBV28 TRBD2 - TGTGCCAGCAGTTTCCCCTATAGCGGGAGTGAGCAGTTCTTC CASSFPYSGSEQFF
TRBJ1-1 TRBV6-2/TRBV6-3 - - TGTGCCAGCAGCGGACACTCGAACACTGAAGCTTTCTTT CASSGHSNTEAFF
TRBJ2-2 TRBV12-5 TRBD1 - TGTGCTAGTGGTTTGACCCGGACAGGGGGGACCGGGGAGCTGTTTTTT CASGLTRTGGTGELFF
TRBJ1-2 TRBV5-6 TRBD1 - TGTGCCAGCAGCAGTACGACAGGGTACTATGGCTACACCTTC CASSSTTGYYGYTF
TRBJ1-4 TRBV7-8 TRBD1 - TGTGCCAGCAGCAGGAGACAGGGCGCCAGTGTATCGGAAAAACTGTTTTTT CASSRRQGASVSEKLFF
TRBJ2-2 TRBV28 - - TGTGCCAGCAGTTTAGTGTGGGGAGCGAACACCGGGGAGCTGTTTTTT CASSLVWGANTGELFF
TRBJ2-5 TRBV11-2 - - TGTGCCAGCAGCTTTGGGGGCGGATGGGGGGAGACCCAGTACTTC CASSFGGGWGETQYF
TRBJ2-1 TRBV2 - - TGTGCCAGCAGTATAAATCCCTCGGGGTTTGAGCAGTTCTTC CASSINPSGFEQFF
TRBJ1-1 TRBV7-6 TRBD1 - TGTGCCAGCAGCGAGGACAGGTACACTGAAGCTTTCTTT CASSEDRYTEAFF
TRBJ1-1 TRBV6-6 - - TGTGCCAGCAGGAAACCGACAGGCATGAACACTGAAGCTTTCTTT CASRKPTGMNTEAFF
TRBJ1-5 TRBV19 - - TGTGCCAGTAGGATATCGGCGGTAAGGGGTTATTGGAGCAATCAGCCCCAGCATTTT CASRISAVRGYWSNQPQHF
TRBJ2-1 TRBV11-3 TRBD2 - TGTGCCAGCAGCATTACTAGCGGGGGAGGTAATGAGCAGTTCTTC CASSITSGGGNEQFF
TRBJ2-1 TRBV6-4 TRBD2 - TGTGCCAGCAGTACCGGGACTAGCCGTGAGCAGTTCTTC CASSTGTSREQFF
TRBJ2-7 TRBV19 TRBD2 - TGTGCCACGGCGGCTAGCGGGGAGTACGAGCAGTACTTC CATAASGEYEQYF
TRBJ1-2 TRBV19 TRBD1 - TGTGCCAGTAGACGAACAATGGGACAGGGATTTAACTATGGCTACACCTTC CASRRTMGQGFNYGYTF
TRBJ2-7 TRBV28 TRBD1 - TGTGCCAGCAGTCCCTCCTGGACAGGGTCCTACGAGCAGTACTTC CASSPSWTGSYEQYF
TRBJ2-7 TRBV27 - - TGTGCCAGCAGTTTAGGGCCAAATTACTACGAGCAGTACTTC CASSLGPNYYEQYF